This TCR beta chain was identified in a study of blood T cell repertoires in COVID-19. Repertoires were generated with immunoSEQ multiplex PCR, while TCRdb's copy carries only in-frame clones and drops some. Altogether tens of thousands of clones are present, 84% being singletons, with the ten largest covering around a quarter. V shed 6 bases, J shed 2 bases, and the junction held 3 bases outside the gene matches. The CDR3 covers 14 residues. Germline V CDR1 and CDR2: SGHTA, FQGNSA. The chain joins TRBV7-2 to TRBJ2-2; 7 nucleotides match TRBD1. The source material was peripheral blood. The TCR comes from a man aged 55 to 70 with acute or convalescent COVID-19. The CDR3 region is CASSRDSNTGELFF. DNA for the CDR3: TGTGCCAGCAGTCGGGACAGCAACACCGGGGAGCTGTTTTTT.